The clone carrying this T cell receptor (beta chain) was counted a single time. Per the germline V gene, CDR1 is PRHDT and CDR2 is FYEKMQ (reference sequence). This CDR3 region has 14 residues. V was cut by 5 bases and J by 0 bases, with 10 bases left in between. Methods used by the authors: Reference gene primer amplification gave estimated nucleated cell counts. TCRdb's copy holds only in-frame clones and misses some; the assay was immunoSEQ multiplex PCR. That table gives V, J and clone size, and the DNA gave D and trimming. The data contain 300,000 to 450,000 clones, around 84% of them singletons. This record comes from a study of blood T cell repertoires in COVID-19. About the research overall: The study drew acute and convalescent COVID-19 samples from the United States, Italy and Spain. Sources were T cells, B-cell-depleted T cells, or PBMCs; the material itself was cDNA or gDNA.

The receptor was derived from a woman under 30 with acute or convalescent COVID-19. This rearrangement joins TRBV13 to TRBJ1-1; D gene unclear. Sequencing was carried out using peripheral blood. Written as DNA, the CDR3 is TGTGCCAGCAGCAAGAGAGAGTTGAACACTGAAGCTTTCTTT. Its protein product is CASSKRELNTEAFF.